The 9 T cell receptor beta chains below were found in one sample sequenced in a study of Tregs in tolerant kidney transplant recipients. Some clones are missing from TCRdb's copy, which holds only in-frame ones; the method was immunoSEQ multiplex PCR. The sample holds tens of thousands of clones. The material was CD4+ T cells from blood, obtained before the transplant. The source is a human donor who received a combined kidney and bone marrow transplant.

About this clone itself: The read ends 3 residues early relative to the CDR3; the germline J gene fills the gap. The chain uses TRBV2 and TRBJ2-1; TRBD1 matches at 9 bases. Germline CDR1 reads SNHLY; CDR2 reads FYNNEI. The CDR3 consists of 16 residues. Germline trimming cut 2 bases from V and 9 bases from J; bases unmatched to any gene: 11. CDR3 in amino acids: CASSEFPSGTGSEQFF. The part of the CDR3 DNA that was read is TGTGCCAGCAGTGAATTTCCTTCCGGGACAGGGAGTGAG.

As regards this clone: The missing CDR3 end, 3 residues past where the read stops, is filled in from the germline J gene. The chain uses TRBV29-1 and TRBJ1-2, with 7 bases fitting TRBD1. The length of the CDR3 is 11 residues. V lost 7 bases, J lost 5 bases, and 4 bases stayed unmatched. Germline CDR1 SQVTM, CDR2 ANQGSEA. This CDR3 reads CSGQGEYGYTF. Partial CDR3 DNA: TGCAGCGGCCAGGGGGAATATGGC.

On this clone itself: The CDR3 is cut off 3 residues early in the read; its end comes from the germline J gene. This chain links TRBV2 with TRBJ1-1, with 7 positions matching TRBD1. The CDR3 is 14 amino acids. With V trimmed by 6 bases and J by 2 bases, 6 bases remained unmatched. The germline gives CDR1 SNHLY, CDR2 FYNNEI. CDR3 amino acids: CASRRGQFNTEAFF. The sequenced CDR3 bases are TGTGCCAGCAGAAGGGGACAGTTCAACACTGAA.

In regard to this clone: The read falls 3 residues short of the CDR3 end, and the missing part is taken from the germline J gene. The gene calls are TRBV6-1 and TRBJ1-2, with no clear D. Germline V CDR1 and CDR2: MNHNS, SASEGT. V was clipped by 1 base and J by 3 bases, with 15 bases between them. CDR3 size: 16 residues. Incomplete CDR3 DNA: TGTGCCAGCAGTGAAGTTCTCGACAAACACTACTATGGC. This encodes CASSEVLDKHYYG. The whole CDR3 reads CASSEVLDKHYYGYTF.

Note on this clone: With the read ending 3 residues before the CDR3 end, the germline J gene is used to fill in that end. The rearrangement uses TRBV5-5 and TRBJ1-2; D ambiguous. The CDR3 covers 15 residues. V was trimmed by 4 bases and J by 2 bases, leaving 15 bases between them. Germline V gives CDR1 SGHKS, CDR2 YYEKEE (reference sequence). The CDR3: CASSPPPWLNYGYTF. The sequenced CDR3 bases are TGTGCCAGCAGCCCACCTCCGTGGCTGAACTATGGC.

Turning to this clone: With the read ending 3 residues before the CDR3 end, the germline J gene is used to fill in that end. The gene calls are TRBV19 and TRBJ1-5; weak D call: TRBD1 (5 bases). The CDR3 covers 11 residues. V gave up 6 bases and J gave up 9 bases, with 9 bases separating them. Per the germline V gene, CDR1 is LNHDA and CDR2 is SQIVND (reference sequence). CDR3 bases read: TGTGCCAGTAGCCGGAGGGGGCCC. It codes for CASSRRGP. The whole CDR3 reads CASSRRGPQHF.

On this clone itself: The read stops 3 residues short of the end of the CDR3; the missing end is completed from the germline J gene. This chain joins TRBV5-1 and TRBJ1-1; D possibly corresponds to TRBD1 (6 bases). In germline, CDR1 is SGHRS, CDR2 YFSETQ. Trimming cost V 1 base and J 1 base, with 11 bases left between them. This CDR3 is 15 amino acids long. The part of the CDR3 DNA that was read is TGCGCCAGCAGCTTGAGTACCAGGGGGAACACTGAA. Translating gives CASSLSTRGNTE. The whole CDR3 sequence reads CASSLSTRGNTEAFF.

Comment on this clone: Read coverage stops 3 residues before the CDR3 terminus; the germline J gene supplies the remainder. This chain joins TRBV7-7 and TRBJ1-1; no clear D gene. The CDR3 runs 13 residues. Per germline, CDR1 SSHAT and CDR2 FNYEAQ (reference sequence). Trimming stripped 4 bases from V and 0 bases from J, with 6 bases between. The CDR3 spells CASSSSMNTEAFF. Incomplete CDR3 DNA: TGTGCCAGCAGCTCATCCATGAACACTGAA.

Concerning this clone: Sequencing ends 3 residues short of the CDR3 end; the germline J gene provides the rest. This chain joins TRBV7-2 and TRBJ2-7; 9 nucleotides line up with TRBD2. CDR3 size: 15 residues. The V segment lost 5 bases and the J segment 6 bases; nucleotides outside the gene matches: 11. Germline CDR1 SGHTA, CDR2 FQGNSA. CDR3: CASSVSGSIFLEQYF. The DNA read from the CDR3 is TGTGCCAGCAGCGTTAGCGGGAGCATCTTCCTCGAG. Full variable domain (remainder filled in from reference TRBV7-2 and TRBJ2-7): GAGVSQSPSNKVTEKGKDVELRCDPISGHTALYWYRQSLGQGLEFLIYFQGNSAPDKSGLPSDRFSAERTGGSVSTLTIQRTQQEDSAVYLCASSVSGSIFLEQYFGPGTRLTVT.